Below, 2 T cell receptor beta chains from the same sample are listed, as sequenced in a study of beta chain features in type 1 diabetes. Whole-study results and caveats: TCRB CDR3 length was moderately but significantly reduced in all four CD4+ subsets of Type 1 diabetes patients.

Expressed TCRB transcripts were sequenced because the entire RNA isolate underwent reverse transcription. Method: immunoSEQ multiplex PCR; TCRdb's copy keeps in-frame clones and lacks some. The sample has a few hundred thousand clones; roughly an eighth are singletons. Their antigens remain unidentified. Sequencing input: naive CD4+ T cells from blood. The receptor source for this set is a man aged 25-45 years with type 1 diabetes.

V gene TRBV5-1 combines with J gene TRBJ2-1; TRBD1 agrees at 9 bases. The CDR3 is 15 residues long. CDR1 SGHRS and CDR2 YFSETQ come from the germline V gene. V was pared by 4 bases and J by 5 bases, with 7 bases of the junction left unmatched. Here the CDR3 reads CASSPGDRDDNEQFF. The CDR3 region has the DNA TGCGCCAGCAGCCCCGGGGACAGGGACGACAATGAGCAGTTCTTC.

The rearrangement joins TRBV6-1 to TRBJ2-2; TRBD1 aligns across 7 bases. The germline V gene encodes CDR1 MNHNS and CDR2 SASEGT. The CDR3 covers 17 residues. Germline trimming cut 3 bases from V and 0 bases from J; bases unmatched to any gene: 7. This CDR3 is CASSDLGQPTNTGELFF. The CDR3 coding sequence is TGTGCCAGCAGTGACCTGGGACAGCCTACGAACACCGGGGAGCTGTTTTTT.